The present TCR beta chain was sequenced within a study of shared clonotypes between healthy human individuals. A word on this clone: Its specificity is unknown.

In the naive CD8 group, cells lacked CD45RO and were positively selected for CCR7, so terminally differentiated effector memory CD45RA+ cells were left out. General observations from the study: Clonotypes which were not shared had lower generation probabilities than clonotypes that all four donors shared. The researchers took only blood, and tissue repertoires probably look different.

Profiled with immunoSEQ multiplex PCR; TCRdb holds only in-frame clones, not every one. The sample lists about 800,000 clones; 95% to 97% were seen once. Trimming removed 6 bases at V and 0 bases at J, with 7 bases between. This CDR3 has 14 amino acids. Per the germline V gene, CDR1 is SGHNT and CDR2 is YYREEE (reference sequence). The chain uses TRBV5-4 and TRBJ2-6, with unresolved D. The sequence derives from a man younger than 45 in good health. The sample taken for sequencing was naive CD8+ T cells sorted from blood. Here the CDR3 reads CASKSSSGANVLTF. For the CDR3, the DNA is TGTGCCAGCAAGTCGAGCTCTGGGGCCAACGTCCTGACTTTC. The full variable domain, with the rest looked up from reference TRBV5-4 and TRBJ2-6, is ETGVTQSPTHLIKTRGQQVTLRCSSQSGHNTVSWYQQALGQGPQFIFQYYREEENGRGNFPPRFSGLQFPNYSSELNVNALELDDSALYLCASKSSSGANVLTFGAGSRLTVL.